Shown below are 29 T cell receptor beta chains from a single sample sequenced in a study of T cell responses to AZD1222 COVID-19 vaccine. This table comes from immunoSEQ multiplex PCR, and its TCRdb copy is limited to in-frame clones, with some not included. The sample includes 120,000 to 150,000 clones, about 91% of them seen just once. The sequences come from peripheral blood, collected on day 0 of AZD1222 vaccination. The source of these receptors is an adult in good health.

The V gene is TRBV5-1, the J gene TRBJ2-4; D is unresolved. The CDR3 contains 13 residues. CDR1 is SGHRS and CDR2 is YFSETQ in the germline V gene. Trimming removed 4 bases at V and 7 bases at J, with 12 bases between. This CDR3 reads CASSLELGNIQYF. The CDR3 nucleotides read TGCGCCAGCAGCCTGGAATTGGGGAACATTCAGTACTTC. Full variable domain (rest looked up from reference TRBV5-1 and TRBJ2-4): KAGVTQTPRYLIKTRGQQVTLSCSPISGHRSVSWYQQTPGQGLQFLFEYFSETQRNKGNFPGRFSGRQFSNSRSEMNVSTLELGDSALYLCASSLELGNIQYFGAGTRLSVL.

This chain connects TRBV19 to TRBJ1-5, with D possibly being TRBD1 (5 bases). This CDR3 is built from 18 residues. Germline V gene data show CDR1 as LNHDA and CDR2 as SQIVND (reference sequence). V was pared by 0 bases and J by 3 bases, with 18 bases between. CDR3 nucleotide sequence: TGTGCCAGTAGTATAGATTTTATTCGGAGGGGCCCCAATCAGCCCCAGCATTTT. It specifies CASSIDFIRRGPNQPQHF.

V is TRBV7-9 and J is TRBJ1-1, with D perhaps matching TRBD1 (5 bases). The germline gives CDR1 SEHNR, CDR2 FQNEAQ (reference sequence). The CDR3 spans 14 residues. V lost 3 bases, J lost 4 bases, and 12 bases lay in between. The CDR3 DNA reads as TGTGCCAGCAGCTTGGGATACCAGGGCACTGAAGCTTTCTTT. This gives the protein CASSLGYQGTEAFF.

The chain uses TRBV6-5 and TRBJ2-5; D is uncertain. The germline gives CDR1 MNHEY, CDR2 SVGAGI. The V end lost 0 bases, the J end lost 4 bases, and 9 bases lay between the germline ends. This CDR3 is built from 14 residues. The CDR3 DNA reads TGTGCCAGCAGTTACTCGCCTAGTTCAGAGACCCAGTACTTC. Its protein product is CASSYSPSSETQYF.

V and J are TRBV11-3 and TRBJ2-1; D may correspond to TRBD1 or TRBD2 (5 bases each). Trimming stripped 7 bases from V and 9 bases from J, with 16 bases between. CDR3 length equals 13 residues. CDR1 and CDR2 from the germline V gene are SGHNT and YENEEA. This chain's CDR3 is CASTPTGPVEQFF. The DNA for the CDR3 is TGTGCCAGCACCCCGACGGGACCAGTTGAGCAGTTCTTC.

This clone was counted once. V is TRBV5-6 and J is TRBJ2-3, with D hard to call. The CDR3 loop spans 12 amino acids. Trimming removed 4 bases at V and 6 bases at J, with 9 bases between. Per germline, CDR1 SGHDT and CDR2 YYEEEE. CDR3 amino acids: CASSPQADTQYF. CDR3 in DNA: TGTGCCAGCAGCCCCCAGGCGGATACGCAGTATTTT.

This clone appeared a single time. The chain joins TRBV18 to TRBJ1-6; unclear D gene. The V gene lost 2 bases and the J gene lost 9 bases, with 8 bases spanning the gap. This CDR3 has 13 residues. CDR1 is KGHSH and CDR2 is LQKENI in the germline V gene. This CDR3 reads CASSPEGGSPLHF. The DNA for the CDR3 is TGTGCCAGCTCACCAGAGGGTGGTTCACCCCTCCACTTT.

The chain employs TRBV2 and TRBJ2-1; unclear D gene. The CDR3 is made up of 13 amino acids. Trimming removed 8 bases at V and 0 bases at J, with 8 bases between. The V gene's germline CDR1 is SNHLY and CDR2 FYNNEI. CDR3 coding DNA: TGTGCCAGCTTGATAGACTCCTACAATGAGCAGTTCTTC. Amino acid sequence: CASLIDSYNEQFF.

Only one count was recorded for this clone. The V gene is TRBV27, the J gene TRBJ1-1; no firm D call. The CDR3 contains 14 residues. The germline CDR1 and CDR2 sequences are MNHEY and SMNVEV (reference sequence). V shed 4 bases and J shed 3 bases, with 12 bases lying between them. The DNA of the CDR3 is TGTGCCAGCAGTTCAAGGGAGCGGGACACTGAAGCTTTCTTT. Translated: CASSSRERDTEAFF.

V is TRBV13 and J is TRBJ2-1; D is possibly TRBD2 (6 bases). Deletions cut 2 bases from V and 4 bases from J, with 15 bases between. CDR1 and CDR2 (germline): PRHDT, FYEKMQ (reference sequence). The CDR3 contains 16 residues. The CDR3 DNA reads TGTGCCAGCAGCTTAACCAAGCTAGCGAGATACAATGAGCAGTTCTTC. This codes for CASSLTKLARYNEQFF.

In its sample, this clone was seen a few times. J is TRBJ2-7 and V is TRBV2; no reliable D call. This CDR3 is built from 11 residues. The germline V gene encodes CDR1 SNHLY and CDR2 FYNNEI. Between the trimmed V and J ends, which lost 8 bases and 0 bases, there was a span of 5 bases. The CDR3, as DNA: TGTGCCAGCCGAAGCTCCTACGAGCAGTACTTC. This gives the protein CASRSSYEQYF.

This chain uses TRBV4-3 with TRBJ1-2; 7 nucleotides agree with TRBD1. Germline CDR1 reads LGHNA; CDR2 reads YSLEER. Trimming removed 1 base from V and 4 bases from J; junction bases left unmatched: 15. The CDR3 has 18 residues. CDR3 amino acids: CASSQARAGGHRGYGYTF. The CDR3 coding sequence is TGCGCCAGCAGCCAAGCTCGGGCAGGGGGACATCGCGGCTATGGCTACACCTTC.

The chain is built from TRBV9 and TRBJ1-1; no definite D call. CDR3 length: 13 amino acids. The germline gives CDR1 SGDLS, CDR2 YYNGEE. Trimming removed 0 bases at V and 11 bases at J, with 14 bases between. The CDR3: CASSVEGNSRAFF. The CDR3 DNA reads as TGTGCCAGCAGCGTAGAGGGCAATTCACGGGCTTTCTTT.

The chain joins TRBV6-4 to TRBJ2-1; 7 positions match TRBD2. Per germline, CDR1 MRHNA and CDR2 SNTAGT. There are 18 residues in the CDR3. V lost 1 base to trimming and J lost 4 bases; unmatched junction nucleotides: 13. This CDR3 is CASSDLGDSGPPYNEQFF. CDR3 in DNA: TGTGCCAGCAGTGACTTAGGCGATAGCGGGCCACCTTACAATGAGCAGTTCTTC.

This chain connects TRBV5-5 to TRBJ1-4, with 7 bases that match TRBD1. With 5 bases clipped from V and 8 bases from J, the junction kept 6 bases outside the gene matches. The CDR3 loop spans 13 amino acids. CDR1 is SGHKS and CDR2 is YYEKEE in the germline V gene (reference sequence). The CDR3 DNA reads TGTGCCAGCAGGGAGACAGGGTCGGAAAAACTGTTTTTT. This translates into CASRETGSEKLFF.

This rearrangement joins TRBV2 to TRBJ1-6, with D unclear. CDR3 length: 12 amino acids. Germline V gene lookup returns CDR1 SNHLY and CDR2 FYNNEI. Trimming stripped 7 bases from V and 10 bases from J, with 11 bases between. The CDR3 DNA sequence: TGTGCCAGCAATAGGGCCGGGTCACCCCTCCACTTT. It yields the protein CASNRAGSPLHF.

This sequence joins TRBV2 and TRBJ2-7; D unclear. Between the trimmed V and J ends, which lost 7 bases and 3 bases, there was a span of 13 bases. Germline values: CDR1 SNHLY, CDR2 FYNNEI. The CDR3 runs to 13 residues. CDR3 sequence reads: CASTPLLSYEQYF. DNA for the CDR3: TGTGCCAGCACTCCCCTTTTGAGCTACGAGCAGTACTTC.

The CDR3 sequence: CASSLWVRDDVDGYTF. CDR3 DNA sequence: TGTGCCAGCAGTTTATGGGTCAGGGACGATGTGGATGGCTACACCTTC. The genes are TRBV27 and TRBJ1-2; TRBD1 might be the D (5 bases). Germline V gives CDR1 MNHEY, CDR2 SMNVEV (reference sequence). V was trimmed by 1 base and J by 6 bases, leaving 18 bases between them. CDR3 length equals 16 residues.

This chain connects TRBV5-1 to TRBJ2-5, with TRBD2 identical over 7 bases. This CDR3 has 14 residues. CDR1 is SGHRS and CDR2 is YFSETQ in the germline V gene. V was clipped by 4 bases and J by 1 base; unmatched bases: 4. The CDR3 loop is CASSIGTTQETQYF. CDR3 coding DNA: TGCGCCAGCAGCATCGGGACTACCCAAGAGACCCAGTACTTC.

The chain recombines TRBV5-6 with TRBJ1-4, with unresolved D. CDR1 and CDR2 (germline): SGHDT, YYEEEE. CDR3 length: 18 residues. The V end lost 0 bases, the J end lost 0 bases, and 15 bases lay between the germline ends. In DNA form, the CDR3 reads TGTGCCAGCAGCTTGGGGTGGAAGCCAGTTGCAACTAATGAAAAACTGTTTTTT. Translation gives CASSLGWKPVATNEKLFF.

V usage is TRBV7-9 and J usage is TRBJ1-1; D is perhaps TRBD1 (6 bases). V lost 5 bases, J lost 1 base, and 11 bases lay in between. Germline V gene lookup returns CDR1 SEHNR and CDR2 FQNEAQ (reference sequence). This CDR3 has 14 residues. This CDR3 is CASSAQGRNTEAFF. CDR3 nucleotides: TGTGCCAGCAGCGCGCAGGGGCGGAACACTGAAGCTTTCTTT.

This rearrangement joins TRBV18 to TRBJ2-1; D remains unclear. This CDR3 has 14 amino acids. Between the trimmed V and J ends, which lost 2 bases and 7 bases, there was a span of 12 bases. CDR1 KGHSH and CDR2 LQKENI come from the germline V gene. Written as DNA, the CDR3 is TGTGCCAGCTCACCAGACCTGGGTCGGAATGAGCAGTTCTTC. Protein: CASSPDLGRNEQFF.

This chain connects TRBV5-1 to TRBJ2-7, with D unresolved. Trimming left V 0 bases short and J 3 bases short, with 10 bases between. Germline CDR1 reads SGHRS; CDR2 reads YFSETQ. The CDR3 is made up of 14 amino acids. CDR3 sequence reads: CASSLASDGYEQYF. CDR3 nucleotide sequence: TGCGCCAGCAGCTTGGCCTCGGACGGCTACGAGCAGTACTTC.

The chain links TRBV4-2 to TRBJ2-7; no clear D. Germline loops: CDR1 LGHNA, CDR2 YNFKEQ. V lost 2 bases, J lost 4 bases, and 9 bases lay in between. The CDR3 consists of 13 residues. CDR3 sequence: CASSQTVGYEQYF. As DNA, the CDR3 is TGTGCCAGCAGCCAAACGGTTGGTTACGAGCAGTACTTC.

The rearrangement links TRBV11-3 to TRBJ2-1, with D possibly matching TRBD2 (5 bases). The CDR3 length is 16 residues. Germline values: CDR1 SGHNT, CDR2 YENEEA. The V gene lost 5 bases and the J gene lost 0 bases, with 14 bases spanning the gap. CDR3 region: CASSKDLYSSYNEQFF. The DNA for the CDR3 is TGTGCCAGCAGCAAGGACTTGTACAGCTCCTACAATGAGCAGTTCTTC.

J is TRBJ1-3 and V is TRBV11-3; perhaps TRBD1 as D (5 bases). The CDR3 runs to 14 residues. V was shortened by 6 bases and J by 3 bases, with 12 bases between the two germline ends. Germline V gives CDR1 SGHNT, CDR2 YENEEA. DNA of the CDR3: TGTGCCAGCAGACCCCAGGGCCTTGGAAACACCATATATTTT. Translation gives CASRPQGLGNTIYF. Based on the CDR3 plus reference TRBV11-3 and TRBJ1-3, the full variable domain is EAGVVQSPRYKIIEKKQPVAFWCNPISGHNTLYWYLQNLGQGPELLIRYENEEAVDDSQLPKDRFSAERLKGVDSTLKIQPAELGDSAVYLCASRPQGLGNTIYFGEGSWLTVV.

CDR3 nucleotide sequence: TGTGCCACCAAGGCGGGGTACACCGGGGAGCTGTTTTTT. Its protein is CATKAGYTGELFF. The chain has TRBV15 and TRBJ2-2, with a tentative D call TRBD2 (6 bases). This CDR3 has 13 residues. The ends were cut back, 7 bases at V and 3 bases at J, with 9 bases in the middle. Germline lookup yields CDR1 LNHNV and CDR2 YYDKDF (reference sequence).

This chain connects TRBV27 to TRBJ2-7; weak D call: TRBD1 (6 bases). The V end was cut by 2 bases, the J end by 5 bases, with 10 bases between. The CDR3 loop spans 13 amino acids. CDR1 and CDR2 (germline): MNHEY, SMNVEV (reference sequence). CDR3 sequence (DNA): TGTGCCAGCAGTTTAGTGACAGGTAACGAGCAGTACTTC. Protein product: CASSLVTGNEQYF.

The chain uses TRBV4-1 and TRBJ2-5, with TRBD2 matching 7 bases. The V and J ends lost 2 bases and 3 bases, in that order; junction bases with no gene match: 6. This CDR3 contains 15 residues. The germline V gene encodes CDR1 MGHRA and CDR2 YSYEKL. DNA of the CDR3: TGCGCCAGCAGCCAACCGACTAGCAGGAAAGAGACCCAGTACTTC. Protein product: CASSQPTSRKETQYF.